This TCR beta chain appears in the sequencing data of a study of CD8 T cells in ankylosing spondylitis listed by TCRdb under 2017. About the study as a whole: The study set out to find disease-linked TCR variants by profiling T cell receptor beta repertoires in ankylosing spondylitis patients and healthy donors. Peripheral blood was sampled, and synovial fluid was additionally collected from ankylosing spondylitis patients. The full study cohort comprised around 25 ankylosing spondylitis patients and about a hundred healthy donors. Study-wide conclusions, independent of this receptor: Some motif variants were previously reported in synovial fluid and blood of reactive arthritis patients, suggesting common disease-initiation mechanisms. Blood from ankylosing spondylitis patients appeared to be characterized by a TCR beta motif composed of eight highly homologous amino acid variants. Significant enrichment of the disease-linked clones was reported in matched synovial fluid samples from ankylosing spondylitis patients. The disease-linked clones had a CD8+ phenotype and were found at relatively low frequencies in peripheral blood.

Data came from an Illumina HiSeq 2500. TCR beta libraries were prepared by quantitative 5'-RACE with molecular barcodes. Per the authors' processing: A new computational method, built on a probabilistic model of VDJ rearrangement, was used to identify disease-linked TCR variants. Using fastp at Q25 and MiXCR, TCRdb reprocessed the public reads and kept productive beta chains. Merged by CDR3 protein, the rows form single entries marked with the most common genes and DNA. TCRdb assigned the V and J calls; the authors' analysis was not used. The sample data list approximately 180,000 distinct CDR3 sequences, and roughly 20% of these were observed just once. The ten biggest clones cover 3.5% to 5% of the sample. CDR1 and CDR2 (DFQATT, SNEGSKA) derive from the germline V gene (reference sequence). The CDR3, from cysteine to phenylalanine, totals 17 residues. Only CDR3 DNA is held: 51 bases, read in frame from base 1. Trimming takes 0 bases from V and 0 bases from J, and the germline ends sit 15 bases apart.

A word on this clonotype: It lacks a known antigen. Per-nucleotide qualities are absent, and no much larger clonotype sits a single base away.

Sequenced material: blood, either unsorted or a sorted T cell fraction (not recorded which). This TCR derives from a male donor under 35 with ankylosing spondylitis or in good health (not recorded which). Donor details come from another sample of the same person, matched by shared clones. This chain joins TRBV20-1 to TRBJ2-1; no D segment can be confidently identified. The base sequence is TGCAGTGCTAGAGATCCGCGTGGGCGAGTCTCCTACAATGAGCAGTTCTTC. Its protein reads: CSARDPRGRVSYNEQFF.